What follows describes a single TCR beta chain. From germline, CDR1 is SGHTA and CDR2 FQGNSA. This CDR3 has 15 amino acids. Trimming removed 4 bases from V and 2 bases from J; junction bases left unmatched: 6. The repertoire was sequenced with immunoSEQ multiplex PCR; TCRdb's copy has only in-frame clones and lacks some. The sample holds around 230,000 clones, about nine tenths seen once. The sample is drawn from a study of blood T cell repertoires in COVID-19. Whole-study context: T cells, B-cell-depleted T cells, or PBMCs supplied cDNA or gDNA.

This chain uses TRBV7-2 with TRBJ1-1; TRBD1 matches 8 bases. The sample comprised PBMCs or T cells enriched from blood (not recorded which). This TCR was sampled from a woman between 25 and 40 years old with acute COVID-19. The CDR3 here is CASSSQGGRNTEAFF. CDR3 in DNA: TGTGCCAGCAGCTCACAGGGGGGACGAAACACTGAAGCTTTCTTT.